Below, 26 T cell receptor beta chains from the same sample are listed, as sequenced in a study of CD8 T cells in ankylosing spondylitis. Via MiXCR, TCRdb re-called the 5' RACE reads, giving one row per CDR3 protein. The table includes about 340,000 distinct CDR3 sequences, approximately 14% detected once. Material: blood, either unsorted or a sorted T cell fraction (not recorded which). The receptors shown here come from a male donor with ankylosing spondylitis or in good health (not recorded which).

The genes are TRBV4-1 and TRBJ2-5; D possibly uses TRBD1 or TRBD2 (5 bases each). This CDR3 region has 15 residues. Germline V CDR1 and CDR2: MGHRA, YSYEKL. Deletions cut 2 bases from V and 4 bases from J, with 14 bases between. DNA of the CDR3: TGCGCCAGCAGCCAATTTAGGCTGGGGGTAGAGACCCAGTACTTC. Protein sequence: CASSQFRLGVETQYF.

The gene calls are TRBV4-1 and TRBJ1-6, with a tentative D call TRBD1 (6 bases). The CDR3 spans 15 residues. V lost 6 bases, J lost 7 bases, and 16 bases lay in between. CDR1 and CDR2 (germline): MGHRA, YSYEKL. CDR3 sequence: CASRPTGLENSPLHF. CDR3 coding DNA: TGCGCCAGCAGACCTACAGGGTTGGAGAATTCACCCCTCCACTTT.

The chain employs TRBV18 and TRBJ2-2; perhaps TRBD1 as D (5 bases). Trimming took off 3 bases at V and 9 bases at J, with 17 bases between the two ends. The CDR3 loop spans 15 amino acids. Germline V gene data show CDR1 as KGHSH and CDR2 as LQKENI. The DNA of the CDR3 is TGTGCCAGCTCACCCGACAGAACCCTTACCTGGGAGCTGTTTTTT. This translates into CASSPDRTLTWELFF.

This rearrangement joins TRBV12-3 or TRBV12-4 to TRBJ2-3; D gene ambiguous. With 4 bases removed from V and 5 bases from J, the gap between germline ends came to 16 bases. There are 15 residues in the CDR3. The CDR3 DNA reads TGTGCCAGCAGTTCGGACCGGGCCTCCAGAGATACGCAGTATTTT. Encoded protein: CASSSDRASRDTQYF.

V usage is TRBV24-1 and J usage is TRBJ2-3; D remains unclear. The CDR3 totals 14 residues. Germline V gene data show CDR1 as KGHDR and CDR2 as SFDVKD. Written as DNA, the CDR3 is TGTGGCGGCGTCCCGAGACCTCTCTTCGGTACGCAGTATTTT. This sequence encodes CGGVPRPLFGTQYF.

V usage is TRBV29-1 and J usage is TRBJ1-2; D uncertain. Trimming cost V 2 bases and J 4 bases, with 11 bases left between them. The CDR3 runs to 13 residues. From germline, CDR1 is SQVTM and CDR2 ANQGSEA. CDR3 coding DNA: TGCAGCGTTGAACTTGGCAGGCGCTATGGCTACACCTTC. It translates to CSVELGRRYGYTF.

The CDR3 loop is CASSLEFLAADTQYF. DNA of the CDR3: TGTGCCAGCAGCTTAGAATTCCTAGCAGCAGATACGCAGTATTTT. V gene TRBV11-2 combines with J gene TRBJ2-3; D perhaps matches TRBD2 (5 bases). The ends were cut back, 0 bases at V and 4 bases at J, with 11 bases in the middle. Germline V CDR1 and CDR2: SGHAT, FQNNGV. The CDR3 has 15 residues.

The rearrangement joins TRBV18 to TRBJ2-7; D is ambiguous. This CDR3 is built from 12 residues. V shed 2 bases and J shed 3 bases, with 5 bases lying between them. CDR1 and CDR2 from the germline V gene are KGHSH and LQKENI. The DNA of the CDR3 is TGTGCCAGCTCACCAAGCGACTACGAGCAGTACTTC. Its translation: CASSPSDYEQYF.

This clonotype turned up a few times. The rearrangement links TRBV12-3 or TRBV12-4 to TRBJ2-1; D tentatively reads TRBD1 or TRBD2 (5 bases each). The V end lost 5 bases, the J end lost 0 bases, and 11 bases lay between the germline ends. The CDR3 length is 15 residues. The CDR3 loop reads CASSRGTSSYNEQFF. DNA for the CDR3: TGTGCCAGCAGTAGGGGCACTAGCTCCTACAATGAGCAGTTCTTC.

A few counts support this clonotype. The CDR3 spells CAGSDGFGELFF. The CDR3 DNA follows: TGCGCCGGCTCAGACGGATTCGGGGAGCTGTTTTTT. The chain has TRBV5-1 and TRBJ2-2; D call uncertain. The CDR3 runs 12 residues. The V gene lost 10 bases and the J gene lost 7 bases, with 14 bases spanning the gap. Germline V gene data show CDR1 as SGHRS and CDR2 as YFSETQ.

This clonotype was picked up many times. V and J are TRBV9 and TRBJ1-5; D gene ambiguous. Deletions cut 4 bases from V and 3 bases from J, with 17 bases between. The CDR3 contains 16 residues. Germline CDR1 SGDLS, CDR2 YYNGEE. The CDR3 is CASSSSGGQTNQPQHF. DNA for the CDR3: TGTGCCAGCAGCTCATCGGGAGGGCAAACCAATCAGCCCCAGCATTTT.

This clonotype has ten or more counts. The chain combines TRBV28 with TRBJ2-2; D may be TRBD2 (5 bases). The CDR3 extends over 16 amino acids. Trimming removed 4 bases at V and 4 bases at J, with 16 bases between. The germline gives CDR1 MDHEN, CDR2 SYDVKM. DNA for the CDR3: TGTGCCAGCAGTTCGGCCGGAGAGGGCCGCACCGGGGAGCTGTTTTTT. It translates to CASSSAGEGRTGELFF.

This chain links TRBV20-1 with TRBJ2-1; 11 bases are shared with TRBD2. CDR1 is DFQATT and CDR2 is SNEGSKA in the germline V gene (reference sequence). The CDR3 has 14 amino acids. The V and J ends lost 8 bases and 9 bases, in that order; junction bases with no gene match: 12. The CDR3 region has the DNA TGCAGTCTCATTAGCGGGGGGGCCTCCGGTGAGCAGTTCTTC. It codes for CSLISGGASGEQFF.

This clonotype appeared many times. The gene calls are TRBV4-2 and TRBJ1-1; 8 nucleotides match TRBD1. Germline V gene lookup returns CDR1 LGHNA and CDR2 YNFKEQ. With V trimmed by 8 bases and J by 4 bases, 6 bases remained unmatched. The CDR3 loop spans 13 amino acids. The CDR3 DNA reads as TGTGCCAGCCGACAGGGGACAAGCACTGAAGCTTTCTTT. Translating gives CASRQGTSTEAFF.

This clonotype has a count of ten or more. V and J are TRBV29-1 and TRBJ2-7; the D call may be TRBD1 or TRBD2 (5 bases each). Trimming removed 5 bases at V and 2 bases at J, with 7 bases between. This CDR3 comprises 11 residues. CDR1 and CDR2 (germline): SQVTM, ANQGSEA. The chain's CDR3 is CSVRDAYEQYF. The CDR3, as DNA: TGCAGCGTTCGGGACGCCTACGAGCAGTACTTC.

V gene TRBV20-1 combines with J gene TRBJ2-3; perhaps TRBD2 as D (6 bases). Germline V gene data show CDR1 as DFQATT and CDR2 as SNEGSKA (reference sequence). The CDR3 has 14 amino acids. The CDR3 sequence: CRTGSGESTDTQYF. For the CDR3, the DNA is TGCAGGACTGGGTCGGGAGAGAGCACAGATACGCAGTATTTT.

This clonotype has ten or more counts. J is TRBJ1-1 and V is TRBV12-3 or TRBV12-4; unclear D gene. The length of the CDR3 is 12 residues. Trimming removed 5 bases from V and 3 bases from J, with 7 bases in between. The CDR3 DNA reads TGTGCCAGCAGTCCCCTTGACACTGAAGCTTTCTTT. It specifies CASSPLDTEAFF.

With respect to this clonotype: The conserved final phenylalanine or tryptophan is absent from the CDR3, which likely points to a read error. The chain couples TRBV11-2 to TRBJ1-1, with 8 nucleotides matching TRBD1. The CDR3 length is 16 residues. Germline loops: CDR1 SGHAT, CDR2 FQNNGV. J was trimmed by 0 bases and V by 5 bases; bases with no gene match: 8. CDR3 in DNA: TGTGCCAGCAGCCGAACAGGGGGAAGGATGAACACTGAAGCTTTCTCT. Its translation is CASSRTGGRMNTEAFS.

The sample holds a few counts of this clonotype. CDR3 DNA sequence: TGTGCCAGCTCACCACTTCCCCCCGGGACTAGCCACGGGGAGCTGTTTTTT. This sequence encodes CASSPLPPGTSHGELFF. The V call is TRBV18, the J call TRBJ2-2; 9 nucleotides agree with TRBD2. V shed 1 base, J shed 7 bases, and the junction held 10 bases outside the gene matches. CDR1 is KGHSH, CDR2 LQKENI, per germline. The CDR3 has 17 amino acids.

The V and J genes are TRBV4-2 and TRBJ2-5; D gene unclear. Germline CDR1 LGHNA, CDR2 YNFKEQ. V lost 0 bases, J lost 5 bases, and 10 bases lay in between. The CDR3 contains 14 residues. The CDR3 DNA is TGTGCCAGCAGCCAAGATGGGCCCCTCGAGACCCAGTACTTC. This encodes CASSQDGPLETQYF.

This clonotype was picked up a small number of times. The CDR3 DNA reads TGCAGTGCTGGACAGACGTACCAAGAGACCCAGTACTTC. Amino acid sequence: CSAGQTYQETQYF. V gene TRBV20-1 combines with J gene TRBJ2-5, with D possibly being TRBD1 (6 bases). Germline lookup yields CDR1 DFQATT and CDR2 SNEGSKA (reference sequence). V was shortened by 5 bases and J by 0 bases, with 10 bases between the two germline ends. The CDR3 has 13 amino acids.

Here the CDR3 reads CASSFTGEANSPLHF. In DNA, the CDR3 is TGTGCCAGCAGCTTTACAGGGGAAGCCAATTCACCCCTCCACTTT. The chain combines TRBV7-8 with TRBJ1-6; TRBD1 aligns across 7 bases. CDR1 SGHVS and CDR2 FQNEAQ come from the germline V gene. Trimming at V came to 3 bases and at J to 7 bases, leaving 6 bases not matched to a gene. CDR3 size: 15 residues.

This clonotype was recorded a few times. The CDR3: CASSLYTGIAAFF. The CDR3 nucleotides are TGTGCCAGCAGCCTCTATACGGGGATTGCTGCTTTCTTT. This rearrangement joins TRBV11-2 to TRBJ1-1, with unresolved D. CDR1 and CDR2 from the germline V gene are SGHAT and FQNNGV. V was cut by 5 bases and J by 11 bases, with 18 bases left in between. This CDR3 has 13 amino acids.

This clonotype appeared a few times. This chain connects TRBV12-3 or TRBV12-4 to TRBJ1-6, with D unresolved. This CDR3 spans 13 amino acids. V lost 5 bases and J lost 7, with 9 bases in between. The CDR3 is CASSGRVNSPLHF. As DNA, the CDR3 is TGTGCCAGCAGTGGGAGGGTGAATTCACCCCTCCACTTT.

The gene calls are TRBV12-3 or TRBV12-4 and TRBJ2-1; 7 bases agree with TRBD2. The CDR3 is 15 amino acids. V lost 3 bases and J lost 5; bases outside the gene matches: 7. In DNA form, the CDR3 reads TGTGCCAGCAGTTTGTTGCGGGAGTCGCACAATGAGCAGTTCTTC. Its protein is CASSLLRESHNEQFF.

This clonotype has more than one count but fewer than ten. At one end, the junction sequence differs from germline, possibly due to a read error. The chain joins TRBV4-1 to TRBJ2-3; D gene uncertain. CDR3 length: 14 residues. CDR1 is MGHRA, CDR2 YSYEKL, per germline. CDR3 in DNA: TGCGCCAGCGGCCAAGGGCTACCGTCAGATACGCAGTATTTT. Translation gives CASGQGLPSDTQYF.